This TCR beta chain comes out of a study of shared clonotypes between healthy human individuals (dated by TCRdb to between 2020 and 2021). Background on the whole study: The cohort included three men and a couple of women between 18 and 49 years of age. To increase sequencing depth and limit assay-specific biases, different laboratories used diverse techniques to prepare libraries and sequence TCR repertoires. Leukapheresis yielded between about 0.9 and 10 billion PBMCs per donor. The study deeply sequenced blood TCR repertoires of about 5 healthy adults to estimate repertoire size and the extent of clonotype sharing between individuals. For each donor, CD4 naive and CD4 memory were each run on three plates, CD8 naive on two plates, and CD8 memory on one plate.

Donors were healthy HIV-negative adults with no recently reported acute infections or vaccinations. All donors were Caucasian adults living in Nashville, Tennessee, USA. CD4+ T cells were enriched through magnetic negative selection, after which naive cells were positively selected on CD45RA and the remaining negative fraction served as the memory subset. Blood was collected by leukapheresis, and PBMCs were isolated by Ficoll-Histopaque density gradient centrifugation and then cryopreserved in liquid nitrogen vapor phase. Analytical flow cytometry was used to check the purity and quantity of each magnetically sorted T cell population. From each sorted fraction, genomic DNA was isolated and quantified by UV absorbance on a Nanodrop 2000c. Study-wide conclusions, independent of this receptor: Across a handful of donors, around 5.4% of naive CD4, approximately 4% of naive CD8, 2% to 2.5% of memory CD4, and 0.3% to 0.45% of memory CD8 clonotypes were shared. Estimated clonotype richness was generally larger for naive than for memory subsets. Because the study included only a small number of donors, the genetic and exposure-history diversity represented was limited. Only blood was sampled, and tissue TCR repertoires likely differ from those in blood. Based on pairwise subsampling, the degree of clonotype sharing among donors was expected to be affected by sequencing depth. Compared with non-shared clonotypes, clonotypes shared by all four sorted-subset donors had higher generation probabilities. Incomplete sequencing was indicated by rarefaction of sorted-subset datasets, despite the large sequencing depth.

The CDR3 has 14 amino acids, counting the end cysteine and phenylalanine. The kept DNA is CDR3 alone, 42 bases in frame from the first base. CDR1 is given as SGDLS and CDR2 as YYNGEE, both from the germline V gene. V gives up 0 bases and J gives up 7 bases, and the segment between their germline ends measures 13 bases. TCR CDR3 regions were amplified from genomic DNA by multiplex PCR using the deep immunoSEQ assay. Extracted genomic DNA from each cell subset was spread evenly across all wells of several immunoSEQ 96-well plates, with each plate serving as a replicate. Each replicate PCR for sorted subsets received approximately 200 ng genomic DNA, equal to roughly 30,000 T cell genomes. Purified libraries were measured with a Qubit 3.0 fluorometer, size-checked on a Bioanalyzer 2100, and measured again with the KAPA Library Quantification kit. Every immunoSEQ 96-well plate was sequenced on a dedicated single-read 150-cycle Illumina NextSeq 550 flow cell. The authors processed their data as follows. Because only junctional sequences without quality scores were contained in the immunoSEQ output, filtering matching that applied to full-length reads could not be performed. Sequences were annotated with PyIR, a Python wrapper for IgBLAST v1.9, using IMGT germline references to assign V/J genes and CDR3. Any read was removed if the V/J assignment was weak (E-value above 1e-6), the CDR3 was missing, or the read contained stop codons, out-of-frame junctions, or ambiguous translated residues. A V3J clonotype was defined by an identical inferred V gene, J gene, and CDR3 amino acid sequence. Percentage overlap between repertoires was calculated by dividing the number of shared unique clonotypes by the size of the smaller repertoire. RTK rarefaction, the Chao1 estimator, and Recon v2.1 estimates of unobserved clonotypes were used to assess repertoire richness. For all TCRbeta clonotypes obtained by the gDNA method from a few donors, generation probabilities were computed with OLGA. TCRdb stores this immuneACCESS table with in-frame sequences only. Part of the clones is absent; in the studies checked, under half of the shortfall reflects unresolved V genes, and no reason is known for the rest. The DNA gave D and trimming, while V, J and clone size come from that table. The sample table holds some 1 million clones, of which about 76% were seen once. The top ten constitute approximately 1.5% of the sample.

As to this clone: It has no known antigen specificity. Base qualities are not at hand, and no much larger clone is one base apart.

The chain was built from TRBV9 and TRBJ1-2; TRBD1 is perhaps the D gene, given 5 matching bases. The sample was memory CD4+ T cells sorted from blood. The meaning of the sample's cell subset or site label: CD45RA-negative fraction. The receptor comes from a man younger than 35 in good health. The sequenced DNA is TGTGCCAGCAGCGTAGTAAGCCAGGGCGGTGGCTACACCTTC. It codes for CASSVVSQGGGYTF.